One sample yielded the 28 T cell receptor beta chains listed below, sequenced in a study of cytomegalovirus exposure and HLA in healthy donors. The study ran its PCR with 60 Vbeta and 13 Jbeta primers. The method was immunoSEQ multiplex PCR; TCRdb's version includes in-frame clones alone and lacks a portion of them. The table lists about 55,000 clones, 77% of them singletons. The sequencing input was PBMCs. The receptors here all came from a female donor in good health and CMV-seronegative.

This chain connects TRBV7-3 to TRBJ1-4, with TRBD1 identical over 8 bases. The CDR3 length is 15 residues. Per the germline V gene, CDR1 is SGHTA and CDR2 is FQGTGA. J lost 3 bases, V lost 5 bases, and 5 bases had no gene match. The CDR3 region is CASSTGQGPNEKLFF. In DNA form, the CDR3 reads TGTGCCAGCAGCACCGGACAGGGCCCTAATGAAAAACTGTTTTTT.

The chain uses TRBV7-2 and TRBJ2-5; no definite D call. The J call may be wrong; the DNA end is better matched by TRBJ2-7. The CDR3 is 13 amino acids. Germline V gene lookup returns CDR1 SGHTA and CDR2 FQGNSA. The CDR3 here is CASSPGSNYEQYF. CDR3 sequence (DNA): TGTGCCAGCAGCCCCGGGTCAAACTACGAGCAGTACTTC.

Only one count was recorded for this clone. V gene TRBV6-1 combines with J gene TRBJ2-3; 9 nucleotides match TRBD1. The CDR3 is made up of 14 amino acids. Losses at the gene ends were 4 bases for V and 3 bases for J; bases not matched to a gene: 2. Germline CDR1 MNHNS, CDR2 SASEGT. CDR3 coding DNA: TGTGCCAGCAGTGCGGACAGGGGAACAGATACGCAGTATTTT. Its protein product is CASSADRGTDTQYF.

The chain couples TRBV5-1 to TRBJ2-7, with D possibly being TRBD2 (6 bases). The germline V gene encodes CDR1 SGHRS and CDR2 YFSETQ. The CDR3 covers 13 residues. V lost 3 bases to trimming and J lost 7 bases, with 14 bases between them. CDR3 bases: TGCGCCAGCAGCTGGGGCCCCGGGGGAGAGCAGTACTTC. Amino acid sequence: CASSWGPGGEQYF.

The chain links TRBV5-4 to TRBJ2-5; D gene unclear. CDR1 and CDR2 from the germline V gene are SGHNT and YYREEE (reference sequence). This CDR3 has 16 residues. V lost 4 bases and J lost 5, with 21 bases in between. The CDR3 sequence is CASSKDVRPTVETQYF. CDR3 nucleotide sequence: TGTGCCAGCAGCAAGGATGTCAGGCCTACCGTGGAGACCCAGTACTTC.

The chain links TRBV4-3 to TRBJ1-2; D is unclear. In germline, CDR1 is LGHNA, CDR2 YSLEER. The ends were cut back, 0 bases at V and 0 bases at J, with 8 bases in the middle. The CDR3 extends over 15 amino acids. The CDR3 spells CASSQDWAANYGYTF. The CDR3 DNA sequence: TGCGCCAGCAGCCAAGATTGGGCAGCTAACTATGGCTACACCTTC.

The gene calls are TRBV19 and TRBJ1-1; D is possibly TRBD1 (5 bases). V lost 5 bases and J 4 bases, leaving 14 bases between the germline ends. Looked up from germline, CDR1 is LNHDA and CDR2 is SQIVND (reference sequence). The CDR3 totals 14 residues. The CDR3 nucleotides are TGTGCCAGTAGTGACCTTTGGGGCGGCACTGAAGCTTTCTTT. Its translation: CASSDLWGGTEAFF.

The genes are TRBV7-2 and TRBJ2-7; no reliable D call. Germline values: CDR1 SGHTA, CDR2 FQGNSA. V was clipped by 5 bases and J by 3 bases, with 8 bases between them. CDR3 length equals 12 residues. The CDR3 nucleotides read TGTGCCAGCAGCCACGACATCTACGAGCAGTACTTC. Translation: CASSHDIYEQYF. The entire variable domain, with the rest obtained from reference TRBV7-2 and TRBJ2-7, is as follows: GAGVSQSPSNKVTEKGKDVELRCDPISGHTALYWYRQSLGQGLEFLIYFQGNSAPDKSGLPSDRFSAERTGGSVSTLTIQRTQQEDSAVYLCASSHDIYEQYFGPGTRLTVT.

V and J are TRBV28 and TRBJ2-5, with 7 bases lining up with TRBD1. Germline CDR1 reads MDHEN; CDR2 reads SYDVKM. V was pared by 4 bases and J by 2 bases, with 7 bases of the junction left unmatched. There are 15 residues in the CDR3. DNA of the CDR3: TGTGCCAGCAGTTCGGGACAGATCCTTCAAGAGACCCAGTACTTC. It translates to CASSSGQILQETQYF.

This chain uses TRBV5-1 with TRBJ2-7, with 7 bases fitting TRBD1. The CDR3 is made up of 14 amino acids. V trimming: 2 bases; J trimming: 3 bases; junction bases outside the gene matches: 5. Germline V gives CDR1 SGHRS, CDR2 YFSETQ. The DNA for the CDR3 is TGCGCCAGCAGCTTATGGGGACAGAGCTACGAGCAGTACTTC. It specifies CASSLWGQSYEQYF.

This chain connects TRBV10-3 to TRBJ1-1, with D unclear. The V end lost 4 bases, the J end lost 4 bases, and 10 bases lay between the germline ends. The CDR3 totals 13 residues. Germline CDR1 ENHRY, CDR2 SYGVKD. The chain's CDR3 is CAISVTGFTEAFF. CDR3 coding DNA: TGTGCCATCAGTGTAACGGGATTCACTGAAGCTTTCTTT.

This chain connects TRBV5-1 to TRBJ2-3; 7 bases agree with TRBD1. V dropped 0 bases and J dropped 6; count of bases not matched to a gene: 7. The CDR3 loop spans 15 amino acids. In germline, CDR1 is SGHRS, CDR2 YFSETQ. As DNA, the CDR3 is TGCGCCAGCAGCTTGGTAGGGGGCAGGACGGATACGCAGTATTTT. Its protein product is CASSLVGGRTDTQYF.

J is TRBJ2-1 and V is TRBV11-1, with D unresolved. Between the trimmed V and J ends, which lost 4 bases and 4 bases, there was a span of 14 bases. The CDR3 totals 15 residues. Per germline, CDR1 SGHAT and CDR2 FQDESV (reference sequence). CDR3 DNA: TGTGCCAGCAGCTGGGCAGGAATAACTTACAATGAGCAGTTCTTC. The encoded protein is CASSWAGITYNEQFF.

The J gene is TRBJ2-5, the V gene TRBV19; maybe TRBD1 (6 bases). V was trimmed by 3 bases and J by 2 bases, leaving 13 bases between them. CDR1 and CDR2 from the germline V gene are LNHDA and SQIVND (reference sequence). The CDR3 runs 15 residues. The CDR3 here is CASSIGSGQQETQYF. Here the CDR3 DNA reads TGTGCCAGTAGTATCGGTTCAGGACAGCAAGAGACCCAGTACTTC.

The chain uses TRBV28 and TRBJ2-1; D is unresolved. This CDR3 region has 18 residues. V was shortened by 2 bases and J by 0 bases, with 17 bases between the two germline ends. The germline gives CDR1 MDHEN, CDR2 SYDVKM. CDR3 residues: CASSLEWSPTPSYNEQFF. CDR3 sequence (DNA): TGTGCCAGCAGTTTAGAGTGGAGCCCGACCCCCTCCTACAATGAGCAGTTCTTC.

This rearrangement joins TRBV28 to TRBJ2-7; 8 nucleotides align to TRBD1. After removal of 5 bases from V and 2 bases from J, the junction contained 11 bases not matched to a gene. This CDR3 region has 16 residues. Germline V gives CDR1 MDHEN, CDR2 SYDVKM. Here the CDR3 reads CASSPLGQGRTYEQYF. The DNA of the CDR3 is TGTGCCAGCAGTCCCCTCGGACAGGGTAGGACCTACGAGCAGTACTTC.

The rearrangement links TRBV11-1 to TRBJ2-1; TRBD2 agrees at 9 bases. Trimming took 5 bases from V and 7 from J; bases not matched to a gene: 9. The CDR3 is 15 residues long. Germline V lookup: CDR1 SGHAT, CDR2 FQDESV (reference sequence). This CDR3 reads CASSPGGGEENEQFF. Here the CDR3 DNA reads TGTGCCAGCAGCCCCGGCGGGGGGGAAGAGAATGAGCAGTTCTTC.

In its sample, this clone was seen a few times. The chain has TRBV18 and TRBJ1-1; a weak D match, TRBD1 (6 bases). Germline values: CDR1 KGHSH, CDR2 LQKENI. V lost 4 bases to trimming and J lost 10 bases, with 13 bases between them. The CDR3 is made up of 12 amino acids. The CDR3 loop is CASSHPRGAAFF. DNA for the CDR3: TGTGCCAGCTCACACCCTCGGGGGGCAGCTTTCTTT.

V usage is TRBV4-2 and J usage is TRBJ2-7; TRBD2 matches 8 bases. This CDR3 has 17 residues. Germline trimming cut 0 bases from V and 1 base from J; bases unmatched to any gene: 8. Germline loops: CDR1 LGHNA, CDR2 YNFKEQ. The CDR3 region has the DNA TGTGCCAGCAGCCAAGATGGAACGGGAGGGGTATCCTACGAGCAGTACTTC. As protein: CASSQDGTGGVSYEQYF.

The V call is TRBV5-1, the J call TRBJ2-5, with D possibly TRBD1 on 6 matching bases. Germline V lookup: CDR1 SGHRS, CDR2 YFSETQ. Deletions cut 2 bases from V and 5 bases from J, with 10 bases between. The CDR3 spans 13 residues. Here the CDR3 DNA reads TGCGCCAGCAGCTTAGGGGGTTTGGAGACCCAGTACTTC. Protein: CASSLGGLETQYF.

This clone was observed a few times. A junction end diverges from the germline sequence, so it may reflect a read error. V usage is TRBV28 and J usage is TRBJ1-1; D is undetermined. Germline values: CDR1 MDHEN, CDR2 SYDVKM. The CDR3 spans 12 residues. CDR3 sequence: CASSLDPPPGSF. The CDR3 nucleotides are TGTGCCAGCAGTTTGGATCCCCCGCCGGGTTCCTTT.

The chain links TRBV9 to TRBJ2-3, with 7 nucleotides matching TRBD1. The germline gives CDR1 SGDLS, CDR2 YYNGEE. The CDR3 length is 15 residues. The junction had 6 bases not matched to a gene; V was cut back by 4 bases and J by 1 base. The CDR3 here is CASSPRGRGTDTQYF. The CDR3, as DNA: TGTGCCAGCAGCCCGAGGGGGCGCGGCACAGATACGCAGTATTTT.

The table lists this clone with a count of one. This chain's CDR3 is CAWSVGRSYEQYF. CDR3 DNA: TGTGCCTGGAGTGTAGGCCGGAGCTACGAGCAGTACTTC. The rearrangement links TRBV30 to TRBJ2-7; D not resolved. Germline values: CDR1 GTSNPN, CDR2 SVGIG (reference sequence). This CDR3 has 13 amino acids. The V end lost 0 bases, the J end lost 3 bases, and 9 bases lay between the germline ends.

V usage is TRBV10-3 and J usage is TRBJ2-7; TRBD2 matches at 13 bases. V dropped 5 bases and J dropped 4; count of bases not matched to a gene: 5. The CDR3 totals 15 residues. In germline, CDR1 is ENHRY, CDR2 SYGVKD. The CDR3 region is CAISRTSGRSYEQYF. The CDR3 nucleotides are TGTGCCATCAGTAGGACTAGCGGGAGATCTTACGAGCAGTACTTC.

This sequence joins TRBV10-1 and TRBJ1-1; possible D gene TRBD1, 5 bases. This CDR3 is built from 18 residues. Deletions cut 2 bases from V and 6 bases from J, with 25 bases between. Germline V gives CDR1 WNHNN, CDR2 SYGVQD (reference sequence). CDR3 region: CASSEGLRPPGLHAEAFF. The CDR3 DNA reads TGCGCCAGCAGTGAGGGGCTGCGTCCTCCGGGACTGCACGCTGAAGCTTTCTTT.

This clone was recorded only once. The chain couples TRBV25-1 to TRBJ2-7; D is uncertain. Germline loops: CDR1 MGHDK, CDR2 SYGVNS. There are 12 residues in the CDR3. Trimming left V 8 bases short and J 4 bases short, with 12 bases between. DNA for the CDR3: TGTGCCAGCTCCACTTCCCTGTACGAGCAGTACTTC. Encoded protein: CASSTSLYEQYF.

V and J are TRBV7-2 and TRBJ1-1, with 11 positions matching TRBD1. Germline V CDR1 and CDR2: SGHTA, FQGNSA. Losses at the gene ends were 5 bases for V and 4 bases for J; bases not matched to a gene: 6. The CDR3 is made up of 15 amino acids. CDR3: CASSLSGTGGTEAFF. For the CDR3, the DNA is TGTGCCAGCAGCCTATCCGGGACAGGGGGCACTGAAGCTTTCTTT.

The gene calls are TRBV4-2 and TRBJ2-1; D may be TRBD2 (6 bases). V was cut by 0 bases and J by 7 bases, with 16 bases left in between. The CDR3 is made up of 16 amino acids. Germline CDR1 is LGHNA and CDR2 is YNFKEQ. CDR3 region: CASSQDLGGALNEQFF. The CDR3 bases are TGTGCCAGCAGCCAAGATTTGGGCGGGGCCCTGAATGAGCAGTTCTTC.